Sequencing of this T cell receptor beta chain was carried out in a study of Graves' ophthalmopathy and Graves' hyperthyroidism. Study-wide points: Blood repertoires reportedly contained most expanded thyroid clonotypes above 0.001 frequency.

The sample holds many counts of this clonotype. Its specificity is not known. With a duration under 3 months, ophthalmopathy in the donors showed moderate-to-severe activity, CAS ≥3 and NOSPECS ≥4. The diagnostic workup employed clinical symptoms, serum thyroxine, TRAb, thyroid ultrasound and orbital computed tomography. Beta-chain TCR CDR3 regions were amplified from RNA transcripts. RT-PCR was first run with HTBI primers, then multiplex PCR in a second round. TCRdb ran MiXCR on the multiplex PCR reads and lists one entry per CDR3 protein. There are about half a million distinct CDR3 sequences in the sample; approximately 14% occur only once, and 8% to 10% lies in the top ten. The receptor was derived from a woman aged 30 to 39 with Graves' ophthalmopathy. Specimen: blood.

CDR3 residues: CASSDVSGRSVYGYTF. The CDR3 DNA is TGTGCCAGCAGTGACGTGTCAGGGCGAAGTGTCTATGGCTACACCTTC. The genes are TRBV6-4 and TRBJ1-2, with a weak D call TRBD1 (5 bases). The V end lost 2 bases, the J end lost 4 bases, and 17 bases lay between the germline ends. Germline CDR1 MRHNA, CDR2 SNTAGT. The CDR3 loop spans 16 amino acids.